This T cell receptor (beta chain) was sequenced for a study of blood T cell repertoires in COVID-19. Germline V gene lookup returns CDR1 KGHSH and CDR2 LQKENI. This CDR3 region has 14 residues. V dropped 3 bases and J dropped 6 bases, with 14 bases sitting between them. In the 2 weeks before study entry, exposed participants met a COVID-19 case, which was PCR-confirmed or clinician-diagnosed. Some clones are missing from TCRdb's copy, which holds only in-frame ones; the method was immunoSEQ multiplex PCR. The sample yields about 250,000 clones, roughly 80% seen once. The source material was PBMCs or T cells enriched from blood (not recorded which). This receptor was obtained from a man aged 40-49 years who had been exposed to COVID-19. The chain has TRBV18 and TRBJ1-2, with D hard to call. CDR3 bases: TGTGCCAGCTCACCCGGGGAGGGCAGCCATGGCTACACCTTC. Protein product: CASSPGEGSHGYTF.